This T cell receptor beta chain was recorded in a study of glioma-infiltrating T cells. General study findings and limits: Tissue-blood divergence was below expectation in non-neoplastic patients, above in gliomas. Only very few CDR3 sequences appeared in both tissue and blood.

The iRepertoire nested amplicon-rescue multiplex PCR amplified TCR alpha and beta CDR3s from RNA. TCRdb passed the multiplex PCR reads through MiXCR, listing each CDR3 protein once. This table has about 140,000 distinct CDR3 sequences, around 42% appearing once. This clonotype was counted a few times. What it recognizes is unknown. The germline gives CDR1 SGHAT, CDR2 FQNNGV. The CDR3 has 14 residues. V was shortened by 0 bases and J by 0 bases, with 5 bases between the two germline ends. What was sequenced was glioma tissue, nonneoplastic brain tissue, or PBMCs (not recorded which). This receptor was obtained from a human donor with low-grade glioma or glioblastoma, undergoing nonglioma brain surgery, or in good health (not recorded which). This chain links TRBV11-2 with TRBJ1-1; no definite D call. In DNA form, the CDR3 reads TGTGCCAGCAGCTTAGACTGGCTGAACACTGAAGCTTTCTTT. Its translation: CASSLDWLNTEAFF.